These 11 T cell receptor beta chains were all obtained from the same sample, sequenced in a study of CD8 T cells in ankylosing spondylitis. Study-wide results and limits: What appeared characteristic of ankylosing spondylitis blood was a TCR beta motif of about eight highly homologous variants.

The antigens for these receptors are not known. Each CDR3 protein gets one entry after TCRdb re-called the 5' RACE reads with MiXCR. Of over 400,000 distinct CDR3 sequences in the sample, 25% to 30% were seen once. Sequencing was carried out using blood, either unsorted or a sorted T cell fraction (not recorded which). These TCRs come from a male donor with ankylosing spondylitis.

This clonotype has only a few counts. This chain links TRBV24-1 with TRBJ2-7, with D perhaps matching TRBD2 (5 bases). Germline V lookup: CDR1 KGHDR, CDR2 SFDVKD. This CDR3 has 16 residues. V was pared by 4 bases and J by 2 bases, with 17 bases between. CDR3: CATSESAADLAYEQYV. DNA of the CDR3: TGTGCCACCAGTGAGTCTGCGGCGGACTTAGCCTACGAGCAGTACGTC.

This clonotype has just a few counts. The chain recombines TRBV5-1 with TRBJ1-1; D not resolved. Trimming took 0 bases from V and 11 from J, leaving 14 bases between them. This CDR3 contains 13 residues. Germline V gene data show CDR1 as SGHRS and CDR2 as YFSETQ. CDR3 sequence reads: CASSLGTESRAFF. CDR3 DNA sequence: TGCGCCAGCAGCTTGGGGACCGAGAGTCGGGCTTTCTTT.

The table lists this clonotype with a few counts. This rearrangement joins TRBV6-5 to TRBJ2-3; 7 bases agree with TRBD2. There are 15 residues in the CDR3. In germline, CDR1 is MNHEY, CDR2 SVGAGI. The ends lost 3 bases at V and 3 bases at J; junction bases unmatched: 6. The CDR3: CASSYWGRETDTQYF. CDR3 bases: TGTGCCAGCAGTTATTGGGGGAGGGAAACAGATACGCAGTATTTT.

The chain employs TRBV18 and TRBJ2-2, with D uncertain. The germline gives CDR1 KGHSH, CDR2 LQKENI. The CDR3 spans 15 residues. The V gene lost 4 bases and the J gene lost 1 base, with 10 bases spanning the gap. CDR3 nucleotides: TGTGCCAGCTCACAAACGGCCCAGAACACCGGGGAGCTGTTTTTT. The encoded protein is CASSQTAQNTGELFF. Supplemented by reference TRBV18 and TRBJ2-2, the full variable domain reads NAGVMQNPRHLVRRRGQEARLRCSPMKGHSHVYWYRQLPEEGLKFMVYLQKENIIDESGMPKERFSAEFPKEGPSILRIQQVVRGDSAAYFCASSQTAQNTGELFFGEGSRLTVL.

The chain joins TRBV4-1 to TRBJ1-6; D gene unclear. The CDR3 loop spans 16 amino acids. Germline V gene lookup returns CDR1 MGHRA and CDR2 YSYEKL. Trimming left V 8 bases short and J 0 bases short, with 14 bases between. CDR3 loop: CASSFRGSSYNSPLHF. The CDR3 DNA reads TGCGCCAGCTCCTTTAGAGGGAGCTCCTATAATTCACCCCTCCACTTT.

The chain combines TRBV20-1 with TRBJ2-1; TRBD2 agrees at 13 bases. This CDR3 region has 14 residues. The germline gives CDR1 DFQATT, CDR2 SNEGSKA (reference sequence). V shed 6 bases, J shed 7 bases, and the junction held 6 bases outside the gene matches. The CDR3 nucleotides read TGCAGTGCACTGGGACTAGCGGGGAGAAATGAGCAGTTCTTC. Protein product: CSALGLAGRNEQFF.

The chain has TRBV5-4 and TRBJ2-3; D might be TRBD1 (5 bases). Looked up from germline, CDR1 is SGHNT and CDR2 is YYREEE (reference sequence). This CDR3 has 14 residues. V lost 0 bases, J lost 2 bases, and 7 bases lay in between. In DNA form, the CDR3 reads TGTGCCAGCAGCTTGGGACAGTTCACAGATACGCAGTATTTT. Its protein product is CASSLGQFTDTQYF. The whole variable domain, remainder taken from reference TRBV5-4 and TRBJ2-3, is ETGVTQSPTHLIKTRGQQVTLRCSSQSGHNTVSWYQQALGQGPQFIFQYYREEENGRGNFPPRFSGLQFPNYSSELNVNALELDDSALYLCASSLGQFTDTQYFGPGTRLTVL.

This clonotype was detected a few times. The chain has TRBV20-1 and TRBJ2-1; either TRBD1 or TRBD2 may fit D (5 bases each). The CDR3 runs 12 residues. Germline CDR1 reads DFQATT; CDR2 reads SNEGSKA (reference sequence). V shed 5 bases and J shed 10 bases, with 15 bases lying between them. The CDR3 nucleotides are TGCAGTGCTCTGGGACCAGCCAGGGAGCAGTTCTTC. Encoded protein: CSALGPAREQFF.

The sample holds a few counts of this clonotype. The chain links TRBV5-1 to TRBJ2-5; TRBD2 aligns across 9 bases. Germline V gene sequence: CDR1 SGHRS, CDR2 YFSETQ. CDR3 size: 19 residues. J was trimmed by 5 bases and V by 0 bases; bases with no gene match: 17. CDR3 nucleotides: TGCGCCAGCAGCTTGGCTCCTAGCGGGACTTCAACCCGGTCGGAGACCCAGTACTTC. Its translation: CASSLAPSGTSTRSETQYF.

The chain couples TRBV12-3 or TRBV12-4 to TRBJ1-1; D is perhaps TRBD1 (6 bases). This CDR3 spans 13 amino acids. V was cut by 6 bases and J by 5 bases, with 13 bases left in between. CDR3 sequence reads: CASRGRQGTEAFF. The CDR3 DNA reads TGTGCCAGCAGGGGACGTCAGGGGACTGAAGCTTTCTTT.

This clonotype was seen only a few times. The gene calls are TRBV5-1 and TRBJ1-1; no definite D call. CDR3 length: 14 amino acids. The germline gives CDR1 SGHRS, CDR2 YFSETQ. V lost 4 bases to trimming and J lost 4 bases, with 14 bases between them. CDR3 region: CASSRRPGSTEAFF. CDR3 DNA: TGCGCCAGCAGCCGCCGGCCCGGGTCCACTGAAGCTTTCTTT. Together with reference TRBV5-1 and TRBJ1-1, the CDR3 gives the full variable domain: KAGVTQTPRYLIKTRGQQVTLSCSPISGHRSVSWYQQTPGQGLQFLFEYFSETQRNKGNFPGRFSGRQFSNSRSEMNVSTLELGDSALYLCASSRRPGSTEAFFGQGTRLTVV.